One and the same sample provided the 24 T cell receptor beta chains below, sequenced in a study of molecular identifiers for immune sequencing clone quantification. One entry per CDR3 protein, called by TCRdb with MiXCR from the PCR reads. The sample comprises around 460,000 distinct CDR3 sequences, 25% of which are singletons, and roughly 0.77% rests with the top ten. The sequencing input was naive CD8+ T cells from blood, with Jurkat cell RNA spiked in. The subset here: FACS-sorted CD8+CD4-CCR7+CD45RA+ naive T cells. These receptors originate from a human donor in good health. Some libraries in this study had Jurkat cell RNA spiked in.

V usage is TRBV27 and J usage is TRBJ1-1; possible D gene TRBD1, 6 bases. The V end lost 0 bases, the J end lost 8 bases, and 19 bases lay between the germline ends. The CDR3 is made up of 16 amino acids. In germline, CDR1 is MNHEY, CDR2 SMNVEV (reference sequence). DNA of the CDR3: TGTGCCAGCAGTTTATCCCCGGGGGCGCTTGATATCGAAGCTTTCTTT. Protein product: CASSLSPGALDIEAFF.

Notes on this clonotype: This may be a read error: a much more frequent sequence differs by one nucleotide. The V gene is TRBV28, the J gene TRBJ1-5; tentatively, D is TRBD1 (6 bases). Per germline, CDR1 MDHEN and CDR2 SYDVKM. V lost 6 bases, J lost 6 bases, and 15 bases lay in between. There are 14 residues in the CDR3. Here the CDR3 reads CASRFNRDTQPQHF. The DNA for the CDR3 is TGTGCCAGCAGGTTCAACAGGGATACTCAGCCCCAGCATTTT.

This clonotype has more than one count but fewer than ten. This rearrangement joins TRBV14 to TRBJ2-5; a possible D gene is TRBD1 (5 bases). CDR1 and CDR2 (germline): SGHDN, FVKESK. The CDR3 extends over 17 amino acids. Deletions cut 4 bases from V and 2 bases from J, with 20 bases between. This CDR3 reads CASSRLTGAGLQETQYF. DNA of the CDR3: TGTGCCAGCAGCCGGTTGACTGGGGCAGGCCTTCAAGAGACCCAGTACTTC.

This clonotype was picked up many times. V gene TRBV5-1 combines with J gene TRBJ1-6; no definite D call. Trimming cost V 1 base and J 12 bases, with 11 bases left between them. The germline V gene encodes CDR1 SGHRS and CDR2 YFSETQ. This CDR3 has 13 residues. DNA of the CDR3: TGCGCCAGCAGCTTGAACGGAGGCCTACCCCTCCACTTT. Protein product: CASSLNGGLPLHF.

The rearrangement uses TRBV27 and TRBJ2-5; perhaps TRBD2 as D (6 bases). The V gene lost 5 bases and the J gene lost 5 bases, with 24 bases spanning the gap. The CDR3 is 17 residues long. Germline-derived CDR1 and CDR2 are MNHEY and SMNVEV (reference sequence). The CDR3 region is CASSPNHVGGAHETQYF. CDR3 sequence (DNA): TGTGCCAGCAGTCCCAACCACGTGGGGGGAGCCCATGAGACCCAGTACTTC.

This clonotype was seen only once. This may stem from a read error, because a much larger clone lies one nucleotide away. The chain couples TRBV14 to TRBJ2-7; no firm D call. The V gene's germline CDR1 is SGHDN and CDR2 FVKESK. The CDR3 totals 13 residues. Trimming left V 3 bases short and J 4 bases short, with 10 bases between. As DNA, the CDR3 is TGTGCCAGCAGCCACATGGGGAATTACGAGCAGTACTTC. Translating gives CASSHMGNYEQYF. The whole variable domain, filled in from reference TRBV14 and TRBJ2-7, reads EAGVTQFPSHSVIEKGQTVTLRCDPISGHDNLYWYRRVMGKEIKFLLHFVKESKQDESGMPNNRFLAERTGGTYSTLKVQPAELEDSGVYFCASSHMGNYEQYFGPGTRLTVT.

This clonotype was seen repeatedly, ten times or more. The J gene is TRBJ2-7, the V gene TRBV12-3 or TRBV12-4; 8 positions agree with TRBD1. Trimming removed 3 bases from V and 4 bases from J; junction bases left unmatched: 8. The CDR3 runs to 15 residues. The CDR3: CASSFSADREYEQYF. The CDR3 DNA follows: TGTGCCAGCAGTTTTTCAGCGGACAGGGAGTACGAGCAGTACTTC.

This clonotype came up many times. CDR3 region: CASSRVRGTEVTNTEAFF. The CDR3 DNA reads TGTGCCAGCAGCAGGGTAAGAGGGACCGAAGTAACGAACACTGAAGCTTTCTTT. The chain recombines TRBV7-9 with TRBJ1-1, with TRBD1 as a possible D gene (5 bases). The CDR3 contains 18 residues. The germline gives CDR1 SEHNR, CDR2 FQNEAQ (reference sequence). Trimming stripped 5 bases from V and 1 base from J, with 23 bases between.

This clonotype was detected ten times or more. V usage is TRBV7-9 and J usage is TRBJ1-1, with 7 bases fitting TRBD1. With V trimmed by 3 bases and J by 4 bases, 5 bases remained unmatched. This CDR3 is 14 amino acids long. From germline, CDR1 is SEHNR and CDR2 FQNEAQ (reference sequence). CDR3 coding DNA: TGTGCCAGCAGCTTGACGACAGGGTTCACTGAAGCTTTCTTT. It codes for CASSLTTGFTEAFF.

This chain uses TRBV5-1 with TRBJ2-1; TRBD2 aligns across 11 bases. There are 15 residues in the CDR3. Trimming at V came to 2 bases and at J to 4 bases, leaving 2 bases not matched to a gene. Germline V gene sequence: CDR1 SGHRS, CDR2 YFSETQ. The CDR3 bases are TGCGCCAGCAGCTTCCGACTAGCGGGGTACAATGAGCAGTTCTTC. This encodes CASSFRLAGYNEQFF. The full variable domain, completed using reference TRBV5-1 and TRBJ2-1, is KAGVTQTPRYLIKTRGQQVTLSCSPISGHRSVSWYQQTPGQGLQFLFEYFSETQRNKGNFPGRFSGRQFSNSRSEMNVSTLELGDSALYLCASSFRLAGYNEQFFGPGTRLTVL.

This clonotype was recorded a few times. V is TRBV11-2 and J is TRBJ2-2; 11 bases match TRBD1. Germline V lookup: CDR1 SGHAT, CDR2 FQNNGV. The V gene end was trimmed by 0 bases and the J gene end by 6 bases; junction bases not matched to a gene: 6. There are 17 residues in the CDR3. The CDR3 spells CASSLDGGQGAAGELFF. DNA for the CDR3: TGTGCCAGCAGCTTAGATGGAGGACAGGGGGCGGCCGGGGAGCTGTTTTTT.

This chain links TRBV4-1 with TRBJ1-1, with D maybe TRBD1 (6 bases). Germline lookup yields CDR1 MGHRA and CDR2 YSYEKL. The ends were cut back, 1 base at V and 4 bases at J, with 10 bases in the middle. The CDR3 is 14 residues long. Here the CDR3 DNA reads TGCGCCAGCAGCCAAGTCGGGGGCGGCACTGAAGCTTTCTTT. Translated, it gives CASSQVGGGTEAFF.

This clonotype has a count of ten or more. The rearrangement uses TRBV7-9 and TRBJ2-3; 10 bases match TRBD2. CDR1 is SEHNR and CDR2 is FQNEAQ in the germline V gene (reference sequence). Trimming removed 8 bases from V and 1 base from J; junction bases left unmatched: 6. This CDR3 has 15 amino acids. Here the CDR3 DNA reads TGTGCCAGCCGTCCTAGCGGGAGCGGCACAGATACGCAGTATTTT. Translation: CASRPSGSGTDTQYF. The full variable domain, rest sourced from reference TRBV7-9 and TRBJ2-3, is DTGVSQNPRHKITKRGQNVTFRCDPISEHNRLYWYRQTLGQGPEFLTYFQNEAQLEKSRLLSDRFSAERPKGSFSTLEIQRTEQGDSAMYLCASRPSGSGTDTQYFGPGTRLTVL.

The rearrangement uses TRBV29-1 and TRBJ1-1; 9 nucleotides agree with TRBD1. The CDR3 loop spans 15 amino acids. J lost 4 bases, V lost 5 bases, and 11 bases had no gene match. Germline V CDR1 and CDR2: SQVTM, ANQGSEA. CDR3 amino acids: CSVLATGGSGTEAFF. CDR3 coding DNA: TGCAGCGTTTTGGCGACAGGGGGTTCGGGCACTGAAGCTTTCTTT.

This clonotype was recorded many times. This CDR3 is CASATGINQPQHF. The CDR3 coding sequence is TGCGCCAGCGCCACAGGGATCAATCAGCCCCAGCATTTT. The chain employs TRBV4-3 and TRBJ1-5, with D possibly being TRBD1 (6 bases). Germline CDR1 is LGHNA and CDR2 is YSLEER. Trimming removed 8 bases at V and 3 bases at J, with 11 bases between. The CDR3 contains 13 residues.

V gene TRBV13 combines with J gene TRBJ2-5, with TRBD1 as a possible D gene (6 bases). V dropped 3 bases and J dropped 2 bases, with 13 bases sitting between them. The CDR3 spans 15 residues. CDR1 PRHDT and CDR2 FYEKMQ come from the germline V gene (reference sequence). The CDR3 nucleotides read TGTGCCAGCAGCTTGGACAGTGGCCCGCAAGAGACCCAGTACTTC. It is translated as CASSLDSGPQETQYF. The full variable domain, rest sourced from reference TRBV13 and TRBJ2-5, is AAGVIQSPRHLIKEKRETATLKCYPIPRHDTVYWYQQGPGQDPQFLISFYEKMQSDKGSIPDRFSAQQFSDYHSELNMSSLELGDSALYFCASSLDSGPQETQYFGPGTRLLVL.

Many counts were recorded for this clonotype. CDR3 sequence: CATSRDGTEAFF. CDR3 nucleotide sequence: TGTGCCACCAGCAGAGACGGGACTGAAGCTTTCTTT. V usage is TRBV15 and J usage is TRBJ1-1; no reliable D call. Germline lookup yields CDR1 LNHNV and CDR2 YYDKDF (reference sequence). V lost 0 bases to trimming and J lost 5 bases, with 4 bases between them. This CDR3 spans 12 amino acids.

This clonotype was recorded only once. The V call is TRBV19, the J call TRBJ2-6, with unresolved D. CDR1 is LNHDA and CDR2 is SQIVND in the germline V gene (reference sequence). The CDR3 is made up of 13 amino acids. V was cut by 3 bases and J by 8 bases, with 8 bases left in between. The CDR3 DNA reads TGTGCCAGTAGTATTGTCGGGTCCAACGTCCTGACTTTC. It yields the protein CASSIVGSNVLTF.

This clonotype was found a few times. The chain links TRBV11-2 to TRBJ1-1, with D tentatively TRBD1 (6 bases). V was pared by 5 bases and J by 5 bases, with 18 bases between. CDR3 length: 15 residues. CDR1 and CDR2 from the germline V gene are SGHAT and FQNNGV. The CDR3 protein is CASSLLQGSETEAFF. In nucleotides, the CDR3 is TGTGCCAGCAGCCTCCTACAGGGAAGTGAAACTGAAGCTTTCTTT.

As for this clonotype: A much larger clonotype is one base distant, so this may be a read error. The rearrangement joins TRBV7-2 to TRBJ2-7; a weak D match, TRBD1 (6 bases). This CDR3 has 13 amino acids. The germline V gene encodes CDR1 SGHTA and CDR2 FQGNSA. Deletions cut 5 bases from V and 9 bases from J, with 17 bases between. CDR3: CASSRGTWGAQYF. CDR3 bases: TGTGCCAGCAGCCGAGGGACATGGGGAGCGCAGTACTTC.

This clonotype showed up many times. V gene TRBV29-1 combines with J gene TRBJ2-7, with no clear D. With 5 bases removed from V and 6 bases from J, the gap between germline ends came to 17 bases. CDR1 and CDR2 (germline): SQVTM, ANQGSEA. The CDR3 sequence is 13 residues long. In nucleotides, the CDR3 is TGCAGCGTTACTGACCCATTGACCCGCGAGCAGTACTTC. Its protein is CSVTDPLTREQYF.

J is TRBJ2-3 and V is TRBV27; D may be TRBD1 (5 bases). The germline V and J ends were trimmed by 5 bases and 6 bases, with 12 bases remaining between them. From germline, CDR1 is MNHEY and CDR2 SMNVEV (reference sequence). The CDR3 covers 13 residues. The CDR3 DNA reads TGTGCCAGCAGTCATTCAGGGCTCGATACGCAGTATTTT. Its protein is CASSHSGLDTQYF.

This clonotype was seen only once. A read error may account for a junction end that differs from germline. The chain uses TRBV6-2 or TRBV6-3 and TRBJ1-5, with 9 bases identical to TRBD1. Germline V gene sequence: CDR1 MNHEY, CDR2 SVGEGT. The CDR3 loop spans 15 amino acids. CDR3 residues: CASTKGGQGYQPRHF. The DNA for the CDR3 is TGTGCCAGTACCAAAGGGGGACAGGGCTATCAGCCCCGGCATTTT.

V and J are TRBV11-2 and TRBJ1-6; D is ambiguous. There are 12 residues in the CDR3. Germline CDR1 and CDR2: SGHAT and FQNNGV. The V end lost 2 bases, the J end lost 10 bases, and 6 bases lay between the germline ends. CDR3 nucleotide sequence: TGTGCCAGCAGCTTAATGGAGTCACCCCTCCACTTT. It is translated as CASSLMESPLHF.